The 7 T cell receptor beta chains listed next were all sequenced from one sample in a study of blood T cells in healthy people across ages. With a J-beta primer mix and a sample-barcoded 5' primer, a second PCR ran about 7 to 11 cycles. TCRdb re-called the 5' RACE reads with MiXCR, one entry per CDR3 protein. The sample yields roughly 800,000 distinct CDR3 sequences, roughly 60% seen once. The sample taken for sequencing was blood. Source of these receptors: a man aged 25-40 years in good health.

As for this clonotype: A junction end diverges from the germline sequence, so it may reflect a read error. The chain joins TRBV7-2 to TRBJ2-1, with a possible D match to TRBD2 (6 bases). The CDR3 is made up of 15 amino acids. Germline CDR1 SGHTA, CDR2 FQGNSA. The CDR3 DNA sequence: TGTGCCGGCAGCAAACTAGGAGGAGGGTACAATGAGCAGTTCTTC. This gives the protein CAGSKLGGGYNEQFF.

This sequence joins TRBV20-1 and TRBJ2-3; TRBD2 agrees at 7 bases. V shed 6 bases, J shed 4 bases, and the junction held 13 bases outside the gene matches. This CDR3 is 15 amino acids long. Germline lookup yields CDR1 DFQATT and CDR2 SNEGSKA (reference sequence). The CDR3 DNA follows: TGCAGTGCACTACGGAGACTAGCAGCGGCAGATACGCAGTATTTT. It encodes CSALRRLAAADTQYF.

The chain uses TRBV2 and TRBJ2-5, with D perhaps TRBD1 or TRBD2 (6 bases each). The CDR3 extends over 14 amino acids. CDR1 and CDR2 (germline): SNHLY, FYNNEI. Trimming took 8 bases from V and 3 from J, leaving 16 bases between them. CDR3 region: CASGGTTRKETQYF. CDR3 DNA: TGTGCCAGCGGAGGGACAACGAGAAAAGAGACCCAGTACTTC.

The chain joins TRBV7-2 to TRBJ1-5; D not certain. From germline, CDR1 is SGHTA and CDR2 FQGNSA. The CDR3 spans 13 residues. Deletions cut 0 bases from V and 7 bases from J, with 7 bases between. The CDR3 region has the DNA TGTGCCAGCAGCTTAGCCCACCGCCAGCCCCAGCATTTT. This codes for CASSLAHRQPQHF.

The gene calls are TRBV7-9 and TRBJ2-3; TRBD2 matches at 9 bases. This CDR3 region has 16 residues. V shed 5 bases and J 7 bases; nucleotides not matched to a gene: 13. CDR1 and CDR2 from the germline V gene are SEHNR and FQNEAQ (reference sequence). The CDR3, as DNA: TGTGCCAGCAGCCTCGCCCCTAGCGGGGCCCTAAATACGCAGTATTTT. Amino acid sequence: CASSLAPSGALNTQYF.

This chain connects TRBV10-3 to TRBJ2-4, with 8 bases identical to TRBD1. Near its end, the DNA agrees better with TRBJ2-7, so the J call may be wrong. The CDR3 consists of 14 residues. From germline, CDR1 is ENHRY and CDR2 SYGVKD. CDR3 bases: TGTGCCATCAGTAATGACAGGGGATCCTACGAGCAGTACTTC. Protein product: CAISNDRGSYEQYF.

This clonotype appeared a single time. The chain uses TRBV7-2 and TRBJ2-5; TRBD2 matches 13 bases. This CDR3 comprises 19 residues. Germline-derived CDR1 and CDR2 are SGHTA and FQGNSA. V was pared by 3 bases and J by 2 bases, with 12 bases of the junction left unmatched. As DNA, the CDR3 is TGTGCCAGCAGCTTCCATACCGGGACTAGCGGGACGGATCAAGAGACCCAGTACTTC. Translated, it gives CASSFHTGTSGTDQETQYF.